Included here is one T cell receptor beta chain sequence, with context. The data were taken from a study of blood T cell repertoires in COVID-19. Study as a whole: From T cells, B-cell-depleted T cells, or PBMCs came the material, which was cDNA or gDNA.

Trimming took 6 bases from V and 8 from J; bases not matched to a gene: 10. Germline lookup yields CDR1 SGHRS and CDR2 YFSETQ. The CDR3 runs to 13 residues. Source study methods: Amplification with reference gene primers provided the estimates of nucleated cell counts. Profiled with immunoSEQ multiplex PCR; TCRdb holds only in-frame clones, not every one. V and J calls and clone size come straight from that table; D and trimming were deduced from the DNA. The sample contains a few hundred thousand clones, approximately 89% of which appear only once. Those enrolled in Seattle joined during active infection and were followed longitudinally afterward.

This sequence joins TRBV5-1 and TRBJ1-2, with TRBD1 matching 7 bases. This TCR was sampled from a woman aged 55-70 years with COVID-19, enrolled during active disease. Sequenced input: peripheral blood. The CDR3 reads CASKSPTGHGYTF. The CDR3 bases are TGCGCCAGCAAAAGCCCGACAGGGCACGGCTACACCTTC.